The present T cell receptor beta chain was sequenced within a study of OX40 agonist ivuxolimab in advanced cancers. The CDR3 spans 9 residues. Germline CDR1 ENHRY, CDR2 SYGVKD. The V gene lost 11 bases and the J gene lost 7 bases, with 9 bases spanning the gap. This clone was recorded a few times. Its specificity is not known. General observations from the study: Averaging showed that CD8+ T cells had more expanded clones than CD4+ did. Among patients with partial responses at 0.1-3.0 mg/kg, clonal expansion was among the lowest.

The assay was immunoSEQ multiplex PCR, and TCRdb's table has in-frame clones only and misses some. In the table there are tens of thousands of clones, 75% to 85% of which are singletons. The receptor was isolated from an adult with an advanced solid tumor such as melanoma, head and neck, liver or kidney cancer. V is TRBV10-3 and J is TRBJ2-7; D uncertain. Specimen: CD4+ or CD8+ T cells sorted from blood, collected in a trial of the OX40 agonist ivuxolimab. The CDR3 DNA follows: TGTGCCCCAGCCCATGAGCAGTACTTC. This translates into CAPAHEQYF.